Below, 29 T cell receptor beta chains from the same sample are listed, as sequenced in a study of T cell responses to AZD1222 COVID-19 vaccine. Measured with immunoSEQ multiplex PCR; TCRdb has only the in-frame clones, and not every one. The sample consists of approximately 72,000 clones, 89% of them appearing once. The material sequenced was peripheral blood, taken 28 days after the second AZD1222 dose. These TCRs come from an adult who received the AZD1222 COVID-19 vaccine.

The rearrangement links TRBV18 to TRBJ1-4; TRBD1 agrees at 7 bases. The CDR3 covers 13 residues. The ends lost 3 bases at V and 5 bases at J; junction bases unmatched: 0. Germline-derived CDR1 and CDR2 are KGHSH and LQKENI. Here the CDR3 reads CASSPGQNEKLFF. CDR3 DNA: TGTGCCAGCTCACCGGGACAGAATGAAAAACTGTTTTTT.

This clone was observed once. The chain combines TRBV9 with TRBJ2-7; 9 bases agree with TRBD1. This CDR3 spans 14 amino acids. With V trimmed by 3 bases and J by 3 bases, 4 bases remained unmatched. The germline CDR1 and CDR2 sequences are SGDLS and YYNGEE. CDR3: CASSAGQGIYEQYF. CDR3 sequence (DNA): TGTGCCAGCAGCGCAGGACAGGGGATCTACGAGCAGTACTTC.

The rearrangement links TRBV6-6 to TRBJ2-5, with 7 positions matching TRBD1. CDR1 is MNHNY, CDR2 SVGAGI, per germline (reference sequence). The CDR3 has 15 residues. Trimming cost V 6 bases and J 3 bases; bases outside gene matches: 10. The CDR3 DNA follows: TGTGCCAGCAGCGACACCGGGACAGTTGAAGAGACCCAGTACTTC. Protein sequence: CASSDTGTVEETQYF.

V usage is TRBV7-2 and J usage is TRBJ1-2; weak D call: TRBD1 (6 bases). V shed 1 base and J shed 5 bases, with 17 bases lying between them. CDR1 SGHTA and CDR2 FQGNSA come from the germline V gene. The CDR3 is made up of 16 amino acids. The CDR3 coding sequence is TGTGCCAGCAGCTTAGATTTGTGGGGGCGCGGGTATGGCTACACCTTC. Translated, it gives CASSLDLWGRGYGYTF.

This clone was seen just once. The J gene is TRBJ1-2, the V gene TRBV6-5; D is undetermined. This CDR3 is built from 15 residues. Per germline, CDR1 MNHEY and CDR2 SVGAGI. V lost 2 bases and J lost 4, with 14 bases in between. This CDR3 reads CASSYEPSEVYGYTF. The CDR3 nucleotides are TGTGCCAGCAGTTACGAGCCCTCGGAGGTCTATGGCTACACCTTC.

The V gene is TRBV18, the J gene TRBJ2-3, with D perhaps assigned TRBD1 or TRBD2 (5 bases each). Trimming took 3 bases from V and 5 from J, leaving 12 bases between them. CDR1 KGHSH and CDR2 LQKENI come from the germline V gene. The CDR3 has 14 amino acids. The CDR3 reads CASSPGTQEDTQYF. DNA for the CDR3: TGTGCCAGCTCACCCGGGACCCAGGAAGATACGCAGTATTTT.

This clone came up a few times. The chain employs TRBV29-1 and TRBJ2-3; 10 bases are a match to TRBD1. The CDR3 spans 17 residues. The J segment lost 3 bases and the V segment lost 1 base, leaving 10 bases of the junction unmatched. CDR1 is SQVTM, CDR2 ANQGSEA, per germline. The CDR3 coding sequence is TGCAGCGTTGAAGCCCAGACCGGGACAGGGGATACAGATACGCAGTATTTT. Translated: CSVEAQTGTGDTDTQYF.

As DNA, the CDR3 is TGTGCCAGCAGTTTATTCGGCCGGGTGCCTCCAGATACGCAGTATTTT. Translation: CASSLFGRVPPDTQYF. This sequence joins TRBV28 and TRBJ2-3; no reliable D call. V was pared by 1 base and J by 4 bases, with 15 bases between. The CDR3 contains 16 residues. Germline CDR1 MDHEN, CDR2 SYDVKM.

This sequence joins TRBV7-2 and TRBJ2-3; 12 bases fit TRBD2. V was clipped by 5 bases and J by 4 bases; unmatched bases: 7. The CDR3 has 16 residues. Looked up from germline, CDR1 is SGHTA and CDR2 is FQGNSA. The CDR3 loop reads CASSPLAGGPPDTQYF. The CDR3 region has the DNA TGTGCCAGCAGCCCCCTAGCGGGAGGGCCTCCAGATACGCAGTATTTT.

This clone was seen a single time. This chain links TRBV7-2 with TRBJ2-1; a possible D gene is TRBD2 (6 bases). This CDR3 region has 16 residues. Looked up from germline, CDR1 is SGHTA and CDR2 is FQGNSA. Deletions cut 2 bases from V and 7 bases from J, with 18 bases between. The CDR3 here is CASSLQASGERNEQFF. The CDR3 DNA reads as TGTGCCAGCAGCTTACAGGCATCGGGAGAGAGAAATGAGCAGTTCTTC.

The chain carries TRBV12-3 or TRBV12-4 and TRBJ2-1; D unresolved. Deletions cut 4 bases from V and 7 bases from J, with 11 bases between. The CDR3 has 13 amino acids. The CDR3 coding sequence is TGTGCCAGCAGTTCCCTGTATGGGAATGAGCAGTTCTTC. Residues: CASSSLYGNEQFF.

This clone was detected once. V gene TRBV6-5 combines with J gene TRBJ2-5; 12 bases agree with TRBD2. Germline CDR1 reads MNHEY; CDR2 reads SVGAGI. Trimming removed 8 bases from V and 5 bases from J; junction bases left unmatched: 9. The CDR3 runs to 15 residues. CDR3 region: CASGLTSGSGETQYF. The CDR3 coding sequence is TGTGCCAGCGGGTTGACTAGCGGGAGTGGCGAGACCCAGTACTTC.

This chain links TRBV5-4 with TRBJ2-5; D gene uncertain. The V gene's germline CDR1 is SGHNT and CDR2 YYREEE (reference sequence). V lost 1 base and J lost 5, with 9 bases in between. The CDR3 totals 13 residues. The CDR3 here is CASSLLLVETQYF. The DNA of the CDR3 is TGTGCCAGCAGCTTGCTCCTCGTGGAGACCCAGTACTTC. The full variable domain, with the rest looked up from reference TRBV5-4 and TRBJ2-5, is ETGVTQSPTHLIKTRGQQVTLRCSSQSGHNTVSWYQQALGQGPQFIFQYYREEENGRGNFPPRFSGLQFPNYSSELNVNALELDDSALYLCASSLLLVETQYFGPGTRLLVL.

The chain combines TRBV6-5 with TRBJ1-4, with 8 bases fitting TRBD1. With V trimmed by 7 bases and J by 14 bases, 15 bases remained unmatched. Germline V gives CDR1 MNHEY, CDR2 SVGAGI. This CDR3 has 14 amino acids. CDR3 in amino acids: CASTFDRGSPNLFF. The CDR3 DNA reads TGTGCCAGCACCTTCGACAGGGGATCCCCCAATCTGTTTTTT.

V and J are TRBV11-2 and TRBJ1-2; 9 nucleotides line up with TRBD1. J gave up 2 bases and V 4 bases, and 2 bases lay outside the gene matches. This CDR3 region has 14 residues. CDR1 SGHAT and CDR2 FQNNGV come from the germline V gene. The CDR3 is CASSSGQGNYGYTF. CDR3 DNA: TGTGCCAGCAGCTCAGGACAGGGGAACTATGGCTACACCTTC.

The count of this clone is one. V and J are TRBV5-4 and TRBJ2-7; a possible D gene is TRBD1 (6 bases). Trimming stripped 2 bases from V and 7 bases from J, with 10 bases between. Germline loops: CDR1 SGHNT, CDR2 YYREEE (reference sequence). The CDR3 length is 12 residues. CDR3 sequence: CASSFGTLEQYF. The CDR3 nucleotides are TGTGCCAGCAGCTTCGGGACATTAGAGCAGTACTTC.

The chain joins TRBV6-6 to TRBJ1-2, with D hard to call. Deletions cut 2 bases from V and 5 bases from J, with 9 bases between. This CDR3 has 13 residues. The germline gives CDR1 MNHNY, CDR2 SVGAGI (reference sequence). This CDR3 reads CASSYARLYGYTF. In DNA, the CDR3 is TGTGCCAGCAGTTACGCCAGGCTTTATGGCTACACCTTC.

This clone was observed once. V gene TRBV6-1 combines with J gene TRBJ1-2; D is uncertain. This CDR3 is built from 14 residues. V was trimmed by 3 bases and J by 3 bases, leaving 11 bases between them. Germline V gene sequence: CDR1 MNHNS, CDR2 SASEGT. This CDR3 reads CASSEGWEYYGYTF. Here the CDR3 DNA reads TGTGCCAGCAGTGAGGGTTGGGAGTACTATGGCTACACCTTC.

This chain connects TRBV11-3 to TRBJ1-2; D possibly corresponds to TRBD1 (6 bases). Trimming shortened V by 8 bases and J by 7 bases, and 14 bases separated the two germline ends. This CDR3 has 12 residues. Germline V gives CDR1 SGHNT, CDR2 YENEEA. Here the CDR3 DNA reads TGTGCCAGCGCTACCGCAGGGGTTGGCTACACCTTC. It specifies CASATAGVGYTF.

This CDR3 reads CASARVIAAYNEQFF. CDR3 coding DNA: TGTGCCAGCGCTCGGGTGATAGCGGCCTACAATGAGCAGTTCTTC. J is TRBJ2-1 and V is TRBV7-3; the D gene is possibly TRBD2 (6 bases). Germline CDR1 is SGHTA and CDR2 is FQGTGA. This CDR3 comprises 15 residues. V lost 8 bases and J lost 2, with 16 bases in between.

This clone was picked up one time. The chain is built from TRBV11-2 and TRBJ2-3; TRBD2 agrees at 9 bases. Trimming at V came to 5 bases and at J to 4 bases, leaving 10 bases not matched to a gene. The CDR3 has 16 amino acids. CDR1 is SGHAT and CDR2 is FQNNGV in the germline V gene. In DNA, the CDR3 is TGTGCCAGCAGCCCGAAGGCGGGAGGGCCCGCAGATACGCAGTATTTT. Translation gives CASSPKAGGPADTQYF.

The chain joins TRBV3-1 (or the pseudogene TRBV3-2) to TRBJ2-3, with 9 nucleotides matching TRBD2. The germline V gene encodes CDR1 LGHDT and CDR2 YNNKEL (reference sequence). Trimming at V came to 4 bases and at J to 5 bases, leaving 4 bases not matched to a gene. The CDR3 is made up of 14 amino acids. The CDR3 is CASSPSGTRDTQYF. The CDR3 DNA reads as TGTGCCAGCAGCCCTAGCGGGACTAGAGATACGCAGTATTTT.

The V gene is TRBV6-5, the J gene TRBJ2-1; D tentatively fits TRBD1 or TRBD2 (5 bases each). The V gene's germline CDR1 is MNHEY and CDR2 SVGAGI. V shed 7 bases and J shed 0 bases, with 13 bases lying between them. The CDR3 extends over 15 amino acids. The CDR3 region is CASTEGRGSYNEQFF. The CDR3 nucleotides read TGTGCCAGCACCGAGGGAAGGGGCTCCTACAATGAGCAGTTCTTC.

This clone was counted once. The chain uses TRBV20-1 and TRBJ2-5; weak D call: TRBD2 (5 bases). In germline, CDR1 is DFQATT, CDR2 SNEGSKA (reference sequence). V lost 3 bases, J lost 2 bases, and 7 bases lay in between. There are 12 residues in the CDR3. CDR3 in amino acids: CSASTGQETQYF. The DNA for the CDR3 is TGCAGTGCTAGTACGGGGCAAGAGACCCAGTACTTC.

The J gene is TRBJ1-3, the V gene TRBV7-9; D not resolved. CDR1 is SEHNR and CDR2 is FQNEAQ in the germline V gene (reference sequence). V lost 5 bases and J 4 bases, leaving 6 bases between the germline ends. The CDR3 extends over 12 amino acids. The CDR3 nucleotides are TGTGCCAGCAGCCCAGAGGGAAACACCATATATTTT. Translating gives CASSPEGNTIYF.

This chain joins TRBV18 and TRBJ2-7; 10 bases match TRBD1. J gave up 5 bases and V 1 base, and 5 bases lay outside the gene matches. The CDR3 consists of 15 residues. Germline CDR1 KGHSH, CDR2 LQKENI. As DNA, the CDR3 is TGTGCCAGCTCACCACGGGACAGGGGTAGCGACGAGCAGTACTTC. The encoded protein is CASSPRDRGSDEQYF.

The chain is built from TRBV2 and TRBJ1-1; D gene uncertain. The germline CDR1 and CDR2 sequences are SNHLY and FYNNEI. The V gene lost 7 bases and the J gene lost 4 bases, with 19 bases spanning the gap. This CDR3 region has 15 residues. The CDR3 sequence is CASTTPGSRATEAFF. In nucleotides, the CDR3 is TGTGCCAGCACCACCCCGGGCTCTAGGGCCACTGAAGCTTTCTTT.

Worth noting for this clone: At one of its ends the junction is not consistent with the germline gene, which may arise from a read error. The V gene is TRBV10-2, the J gene TRBJ2-7, with 8 bases fitting TRBD1. Germline values: CDR1 WSHSY, CDR2 SAAADI. The CDR3 runs 14 residues. In DNA form, the CDR3 reads TGCGCCAGCAGTGAGTCGATGGACAGGGTGGTCCAAAACTTC. Protein product: CASSESMDRVVQNF.

The CDR3 here is CASTMGRDQPQHF. In nucleotides, the CDR3 is TGTGCCAGCACCATGGGTAGGGATCAGCCCCAGCATTTT. The genes are TRBV2 and TRBJ1-5; D is undetermined. The germline V gene has CDR1 SNHLY and CDR2 FYNNEI. This CDR3 has 13 amino acids. V lost 7 bases and J lost 5, with 12 bases in between. Filled out from reference TRBV2 and TRBJ1-5, the complete variable domain reads EPEVTQTPSHQVTQMGQEVILRCVPISNHLYFYWYRQILGQKVEFLVSFYNNEISEKSEIFDDQFSVERPDGSNFTLKIRSTKLEDSAMYFCASTMGRDQPQHFGDGTRLSIL.